A selection of T cell receptor beta chains follows, all from one sample in a study of blood T cell repertoires in COVID-19. Some clones are missing from TCRdb's copy, which holds only in-frame ones; the method was immunoSEQ multiplex PCR. Here the sample spans about 230,000 clones, roughly 80% being singletons. Source material: peripheral blood. These receptors all stem from a woman of 80 years or more with acute or convalescent COVID-19. The CDR3 runs from the conserved cysteine through the conserved F or W. A D gene is named only where the DNA matches it firmly. A clone size is listed for some rows: how often the clone was seen (once, few, many), or a class if it is expanded.

TRBJ2-7,.,TRBD1,TRBV5-8,TGTGCCAGCAGCCCGGAGGGACAGGGGGTTTACGAGCAGTACTTC,CASSPEGQGVYEQYF
TRBJ1-3,.,TRBD1,TRBV5-1,TGCGCCAGCAGCTTGGGACAGGGGGCACTGGACTCTGGAAACACCATATATTTT,CASSLGQGALDSGNTIYF
TRBJ2-5,.,.,TRBV7-2,TGTGCCAGCAGCTTAGCCCGGGGGATGGAGACCCAGTACTTC,CASSLARGMETQYF
TRBJ2-5,.,.,TRBV6-2/TRBV6-3,TGTGCCAGCAGTGTCGGGGGAGGTGGGGAGACCCAGTACTTC,CASSVGGGGETQYF
TRBJ1-4,.,.,TRBV5-1,TGCGCCAGCAGCCAGGCGCCCCCTAATGAAAAACTGTTTTTT,CASSQAPPNEKLFF
TRBJ2-3,once,.,TRBV4-1,TGCGCCAGCAGCACCTCCCGGGTAGCGGAGCGCACAGATACGCAGTATTTT,CASSTSRVAERTDTQYF
TRBJ1-1,.,.,TRBV2,TGTGCCAGCAGTGATTGGCAGGAGGGAACTGAAGCTTTCTTT,CASSDWQEGTEAFF
TRBJ2-1,once,TRBD2,TRBV6-5,TGTGCCAGCAGTTTCGGACTAGCGTTATCCTACAATGAGCAGTTCTTC,CASSFGLALSYNEQFF
TRBJ2-2,.,TRBD2,TRBV25-1,TGTGCCAGCAGTGAACCGGGACTAGGGGGCACCGGGGAGCTGTTTTTT,CASSEPGLGGTGELFF
TRBJ1-2,.,.,TRBV4-1,TGCGCCAGCAGCCAAGATGACAGAAACTATGGCTACACCTTC,CASSQDDRNYGYTF
TRBJ2-6,.,.,TRBV2,TGTGCCAGCAGCGCCCAGGGCTCTGGGGCCAACGTCCTGACTTTC,CASSAQGSGANVLTF
TRBJ2-1,.,TRBD1,TRBV3-1/TRBV3-2,TGTGCCAGCAGCCAAGCTCTCCTCGGGACAGGCTCTTACAATGAGCAGTTCTTC,CASSQALLGTGSYNEQFF
TRBJ2-6,.,.,TRBV27,TGTGCCAGCAGTCCCTCGGGGGTCTCTGGGGCCAACGTCCTGACTTTC,CASSPSGVSGANVLTF
TRBJ2-7,.,.,TRBV12-5,TGTGCTAGTGGTTTGAAACAGGAAGAGCAGTACTTC,CASGLKQEEQYF
TRBJ2-2,.,TRBD2,TRBV5-1,TGCGCCAGCAGCTTTAGCGGGTCGAACACCGGGGAGCTGTTTTTT,CASSFSGSNTGELFF
TRBJ2-1,.,TRBD2,TRBV6-5,TGTGCCAGCAGTTACTCATGGCTAGCGGGGGGAGGGGGGCAGTTCTTC,CASSYSWLAGGGGQFF
TRBJ2-4,.,TRBD1,TRBV19,TGTGCCAGTAGAGGAACAGGGGAGATAGCCAAAAACATTCAGTACTTC,CASRGTGEIAKNIQYF
TRBJ1-3,.,TRBD1,TRBV15,TGTGCCACCAGCAAAGCAAAGGGGACAGGGGCAAACACCATATATTTT,CATSKAKGTGANTIYF
TRBJ2-7,once,TRBD1,TRBV6-1,TGTGCCAGCAGTGAAGGATGGGACAGGGGCTCCTACGAGCAGTACTTC,CASSEGWDRGSYEQYF
TRBJ2-2,.,.,TRBV7-6,TGTGCCAGCAGCTTAATGGGGCCCGACACCGGGGAGCTGTTTTTT,CASSLMGPDTGELFF
TRBJ2-3,.,.,TRBV5-1,TGCGCCAGCAGCTTGGACAGGTCCACTAGCACAGATACGCAGTATTTT,CASSLDRSTSTDTQYF
TRBJ1-5,few,.,TRBV19,TGTGCCAGTACCCCCACCAGGGGAAATCAGCCCCAGCATTTT,CASTPTRGNQPQHF
TRBJ2-7,few,.,TRBV21-1,TGTGCCAGCAGCATCGTAAGGAGAGTTAAGCACTTC,CASSIVRRVKHF
TRBJ1-2,medium-sized,TRBD1,TRBV6-2/TRBV6-3,TGTGCCAGCAGTTACTCTCTTCGGGACAGGGTGAGACGTGGCTATGGCTACACCTTC,CASSYSLRDRVRRGYGYTF
TRBJ1-5,many,.,TRBV7-2,TGTGCCAGCAGCTTAGTTTACAGACGCAATCAGCCCCAGCATTTT,CASSLVYRRNQPQHF
TRBJ1-1,.,.,TRBV5-1,TGCGCCACCAGACGTGAGGCAGGGGTAAACACTGAAGCTTTCTTT,CATRREAGVNTEAFF
TRBJ1-1,.,.,TRBV18,TGTGCCAGCTCAATGTCTGGGACAATGAACACTGAAGCTTTCTTT,CASSMSGTMNTEAFF
TRBJ2-3,.,.,TRBV6-5,TGTGCCAGCGGGGGACTCGACACAGATACGCAGTATTTT,CASGGLDTDTQYF
TRBJ2-1,once,TRBD2,TRBV19,TGTGCCAGCGAATCACTAGCGGGAGGCCGGGATGAGCAGTTCTTC,CASESLAGGRDEQFF
TRBJ1-1,.,.,TRBV19,TGTGCCAGTCGCCCGACAGGTTGGGACACTGAAGCTTTCTTT,CASRPTGWDTEAFF
TRBJ1-2,.,.,TRBV5-1,TGCGCCAGCAGCGGCGGCGGGGGAGAGGAGAATGGCTACACCTTC,CASSGGGGEENGYTF
TRBJ1-5,.,TRBD1,TRBV11-2,TGTGCCAGCAGCACTGGGACAGGCAATCAGCCCCAGCATTTT,CASSTGTGNQPQHF
TRBJ2-5,.,TRBD2,TRBV27,TGTGCCAGCAGTCCCCGACTAGCGGGGGGTGTGACCCAGTACTTC,CASSPRLAGGVTQYF
TRBJ1-5,.,.,TRBV7-2,TGTGCCAGCAGCTTCCAGGGCGATCAGCCCCAGCATTTT,CASSFQGDQPQHF
TRBJ2-3,.,.,TRBV6-1,TGTGCCAGCAGTGAAAAGTCCAGCGCCGTAGATACGCAGTATTTT,CASSEKSSAVDTQYF
TRBJ2-1,.,.,TRBV6-5,TGTGCCAGCAGCTCGGGACTCAGCTCCTACAATGAGCAGTTCTTC,CASSSGLSSYNEQFF
TRBJ2-2,.,TRBD1,TRBV29-1,TGCAGCGTCACTCCTCGGACAGGGCGGACCGGGGAGCTGTTTTTT,CSVTPRTGRTGELFF
TRBJ1-1,few,.,TRBV28,TGTGCCAGCAGTACCCCCTTTGAGGGGAACACTGAAGCTTTCTTT,CASSTPFEGNTEAFF
TRBJ1-3,.,.,TRBV30,TGTGCCTGGGGGACACCTGGAAACACCATATATTTT,CAWGTPGNTIYF
TRBJ1-1,.,.,TRBV6-5,TGTGCCAGCAGCCCCTGGTCGCGGGGGCTAACTGAAGCTTTCTTT,CASSPWSRGLTEAFF
TRBJ1-6,.,.,TRBV4-1,TGCGCCAGCAGCCAAGATCGGGGAGGAAGTTCACCCCTCCACTTT,CASSQDRGGSSPLHF
TRBJ2-5,.,TRBD1,TRBV7-2,TGTGCCAGCAGCCCCGACAGGGGAGCAGAGACCCAGTACTTC,CASSPDRGAETQYF
TRBJ2-3,.,.,TRBV7-8,TGTGCCAGCAGCTTATGGGAGACCACAGATACGCAGTATTTT,CASSLWETTDTQYF
TRBJ1-3,once,.,TRBV7-9,TGTGCCAGCAGCTTAGACAGGTCCGACTCTGGAAACACCATATATTTT,CASSLDRSDSGNTIYF
TRBJ2-5,.,.,TRBV6-5,TGTGCCAGCAGTCCCCGGTTAGAGACCCAGTACTTC,CASSPRLETQYF